One and the same sample provided the 20 T cell receptor beta chains below, sequenced in a study of T cell responses to AZD1222 COVID-19 vaccine. Using immunoSEQ multiplex PCR, the repertoire was profiled, and TCRdb retains in-frame clones only, with some absent. The sample records 150,000 to 190,000 clones, roughly nine tenths being singletons. The sample here was peripheral blood, taken on day 0 of AZD1222 vaccination. The origin of the receptors is an adult in good health.

This clone appeared once. This chain joins TRBV2 and TRBJ1-1; D gene uncertain. The V end was cut by 5 bases, the J end by 10 bases, with 11 bases between. This CDR3 contains 11 residues. CDR1 and CDR2 from the germline V gene are SNHLY and FYNNEI. The CDR3 nucleotides read TGTGCCAGCAGTCATATAAAGAGAGCTTTCTTT. It is translated as CASSHIKRAFF.

The rearrangement links TRBV7-2 to TRBJ1-1; no clear D gene. The CDR3 consists of 15 residues. V was cut by 5 bases and J by 2 bases, with 15 bases left in between. CDR1 SGHTA and CDR2 FQGNSA come from the germline V gene. The CDR3 DNA reads as TGTGCCAGCAGCCCACAAGTAGTCTTTAACACTGAAGCTTTCTTT. Protein sequence: CASSPQVVFNTEAFF.

The chain joins TRBV27 to TRBJ2-7, with 7 nucleotides matching TRBD1. Trimming removed 0 bases from V and 3 bases from J; junction bases left unmatched: 5. The CDR3 has 15 amino acids. Germline V CDR1 and CDR2: MNHEY, SMNVEV (reference sequence). The CDR3 nucleotides are TGTGCCAGCAGTTTATCGGGGACAGCCAGCTACGAGCAGTACTTC. Its translation is CASSLSGTASYEQYF.

The chain has TRBV9 and TRBJ2-2; D may be TRBD2 (5 bases). The CDR3 length is 14 residues. Germline CDR1 is SGDLS and CDR2 is YYNGEE. V lost 0 bases and J 8 bases, leaving 11 bases between the germline ends. CDR3 DNA: TGTGCCAGCAGCGTAGGACTATTGAGTGGGGAGCTGTTTTTT. Encoded protein: CASSVGLLSGELFF.

V gene TRBV15 combines with J gene TRBJ2-6, with 8 positions matching TRBD1. In germline, CDR1 is LNHNV, CDR2 YYDKDF (reference sequence). The CDR3 consists of 18 residues. Trimming at V came to 2 bases and at J to 3 bases, leaving 9 bases not matched to a gene. Written as DNA, the CDR3 is TGTGCCACCAGCAGAACAACAGGGGGTCGTGGTGGGGCCAACGTCCTGACTTTC. Its protein product is CATSRTTGGRGGANVLTF.

The genes are TRBV5-4 and TRBJ2-7; 10 nucleotides agree with TRBD2. Trimming took 0 bases from V and 3 from J; bases not matched to a gene: 0. Germline assignment: CDR1 SGHNT and CDR2 YYREEE (reference sequence). There are 14 residues in the CDR3. The CDR3 DNA sequence: TGTGCCAGCAGCTTGGCTAGCGGGAGCTACGAGCAGTACTTC. Its translation: CASSLASGSYEQYF.

The CDR3 region is CASSFRERFTEAFF. CDR3 coding DNA: TGTGCCAGCAGCTTCCGGGAAAGGTTCACTGAAGCTTTCTTT. The chain carries TRBV11-2 and TRBJ1-1; D not certain. The germline CDR1 and CDR2 sequences are SGHAT and FQNNGV. The CDR3 extends over 14 amino acids. V lost 3 bases and J lost 4, with 12 bases in between.

The rearrangement uses TRBV6-4 and TRBJ1-3, with TRBD1 matching 8 bases. The J segment lost 0 bases and the V segment lost 3 bases, leaving 4 bases of the junction unmatched. The length of the CDR3 is 16 residues. CDR1 and CDR2 (germline): MRHNA, SNTAGT. CDR3 sequence: CASSEGDRISGNTIYF. The CDR3 DNA is TGTGCCAGCAGTGAGGGGGACAGGATCTCTGGAAACACCATATATTTT.

The rearrangement links TRBV4-1 to TRBJ1-1; possibly TRBD1 for D (5 bases). The CDR3 is 17 amino acids. Germline loops: CDR1 MGHRA, CDR2 YSYEKL. The V and J ends lost 2 bases and 0 bases respectively, with 16 bases between them. The CDR3 DNA sequence: TGCGCCAGCAGCCAACCCTGGGGGGGGACGTTGAACACTGAAGCTTTCTTT. Protein: CASSQPWGGTLNTEAFF.

In regard to this clone: The same CDR3 arises from other DNA sequences in this sample as well. The chain couples TRBV7-3 to TRBJ1-1; D unresolved. V was shortened by 4 bases and J by 1 base, with 7 bases between the two germline ends. Germline assignment: CDR1 SGHTA and CDR2 FQGTGA. CDR3 size: 13 residues. The CDR3 bases are TGTGCCAGCAGCTCCCAGGAGAACACTGAAGCTTTCTTT. Translated, it gives CASSSQENTEAFF.

The rearrangement links TRBV29-1 to TRBJ1-1; 9 nucleotides match TRBD1. The CDR3 extends over 13 amino acids. J gave up 4 bases and V 5 bases, and 5 bases lay outside the gene matches. Germline CDR1 SQVTM, CDR2 ANQGSEA. The CDR3 region is CSVQTGGTTEAFF. CDR3 sequence (DNA): TGCAGCGTTCAGACAGGGGGTACCACTGAAGCTTTCTTT.

Here the CDR3 reads CASSSLAGGRETQYF. CDR3 in DNA: TGTGCCAGCAGTTCTCTAGCGGGAGGGAGGGAGACCCAGTACTTC. The chain links TRBV28 to TRBJ2-5; 12 nucleotides line up with TRBD2. With V trimmed by 4 bases and J by 5 bases, 5 bases remained unmatched. CDR1 is MDHEN, CDR2 SYDVKM, per germline. The CDR3 has 15 residues.

The chain joins TRBV5-4 to TRBJ1-2; 11 bases map to TRBD1. The CDR3 totals 14 residues. Germline-derived CDR1 and CDR2 are SGHNT and YYREEE (reference sequence). J gave up 4 bases and V 4 bases, and 3 bases lay outside the gene matches. For the CDR3, the DNA is TGTGCCAGCAGCCCGGGACAGGGGGGCTATGGCTACACCTTC. Translation: CASSPGQGGYGYTF.

The chain carries TRBV6-1 and TRBJ1-1; 11 nucleotides align to TRBD1. This CDR3 region has 14 residues. The germline CDR1 and CDR2 sequences are MNHNS and SASEGT. Trimming removed 1 base from V and 6 bases from J; junction bases left unmatched: 1. The CDR3, as DNA: TGTGCCAGCAGTGAAGGGGGACAGGGGGCTGAAGCTTTCTTT. Protein product: CASSEGGQGAEAFF.

About this clone itself: Because the CDR3's place on the DNA is in doubt, the DNA is left out and the CDR3 is given as listed by TCRdb. The CDR3 is CASSSSTKLAGGIFYEQYF. This sequence joins TRBV28 and TRBJ2-7; the table calls TRBD2, which could not be checked here. Germline assignment: CDR1 MDHEN and CDR2 SYDVKM. The CDR3 is 19 residues long, ends included.

This clone has just a few counts. The CDR3 is CASIHGRKYNEQFF. The CDR3 DNA is TGTGCCAGCATCCATGGCAGGAAATACAATGAGCAGTTCTTC. This sequence joins TRBV28 and TRBJ2-1; D is unresolved. The CDR3 contains 14 residues. V dropped 7 bases and J dropped 4 bases, with 14 bases sitting between them. Germline CDR1 is MDHEN and CDR2 is SYDVKM.

The chain joins TRBV5-4 to TRBJ2-1; D possibly corresponds to TRBD2 (5 bases). The CDR3 sequence is 17 residues long. CDR1 and CDR2 from the germline V gene are SGHNT and YYREEE (reference sequence). V was pared by 0 bases and J by 1 base, with 14 bases between. This CDR3 is CASSLDLQRRSYNEQFF. CDR3 sequence (DNA): TGTGCCAGCAGCTTGGATCTCCAGCGGAGATCCTACAATGAGCAGTTCTTC.

J is TRBJ1-5 and V is TRBV28, with 8 nucleotides matching TRBD1. This CDR3 contains 15 residues. Trimming cost V 1 base and J 6 bases; bases outside gene matches: 5. Germline V gene lookup returns CDR1 MDHEN and CDR2 SYDVKM. CDR3 in amino acids: CASSLSQGGLQPQHF. In nucleotides, the CDR3 is TGTGCCAGCAGTTTATCACAGGGGGGGCTTCAGCCCCAGCATTTT. Looking up the rest from reference TRBV28 and TRBJ1-5 gives the full variable domain: DVKVTQSSRYLVKRTGEKVFLECVQDMDHENMFWYRQDPGLGLRLIYFSYDVKMKEKGDIPEGYSVSREKKERFSLILESASTNQTSMYLCASSLSQGGLQPQHFGDGTRLSIL.

This rearrangement joins TRBV29-1 to TRBJ2-5; no clear D gene. Germline assignment: CDR1 SQVTM and CDR2 ANQGSEA. Deletions cut 8 bases from V and 5 bases from J, with 15 bases between. The CDR3 runs 12 residues. CDR3 DNA sequence: TGCAGCTCTTACGGCAGTGGGGAGACCCAGTACTTC. It encodes CSSYGSGETQYF.

For the CDR3, the DNA is TGTGCCAGCAGTTTAGGTTACAGTTTCTCAGGGGGCCCAAGCGGTTCACCCCTCCACTTT. It translates to CASSLGYSFSGGPSGSPLHF. The rearrangement links TRBV28 to TRBJ1-6, with 8 bases identical to TRBD1. Germline V gives CDR1 MDHEN, CDR2 SYDVKM. The CDR3 length is 20 residues. V gave up 2 bases and J gave up 9 bases; unmatched junction bases: 21.